This T cell receptor beta chain is drawn from a study of blood T cell repertoires in COVID-19. Turning to the study itself: COVID-19 samples, acute and convalescent, were from the United States, Italy and Spain. PBMCs, B-cell-depleted T cells, or T cells were the source of the cDNA or gDNA that made up the material.

Per the original methods: Using reference gene primer amplification, nucleated cell counts were estimated. Some clones are missing from TCRdb's copy, which holds only in-frame ones; the method was immunoSEQ multiplex PCR. V and J calls plus clone size are reproduced from that table; the DNA served to infer D and trimming. The sample has about 170,000 clones; under 85% are singletons. Between the trimmed V and J ends, which lost 0 bases and 1 base, there was a span of 9 bases. The CDR3 runs 16 residues. Per germline, CDR1 LGHDT and CDR2 YNNKEL (reference sequence). Sequencing input: peripheral blood. V usage is TRBV3-1 (or the pseudogene TRBV3-2) and J usage is TRBJ1-4; D uncertain. The source is a man aged 55 to 70 who had recovered from COVID-19. The DNA of the CDR3 is TGTGCCAGCAGCCAAGAAAGTCCGGGAACTAATGAAAAACTGTTTTTT. The encoded protein is CASSQESPGTNEKLFF.